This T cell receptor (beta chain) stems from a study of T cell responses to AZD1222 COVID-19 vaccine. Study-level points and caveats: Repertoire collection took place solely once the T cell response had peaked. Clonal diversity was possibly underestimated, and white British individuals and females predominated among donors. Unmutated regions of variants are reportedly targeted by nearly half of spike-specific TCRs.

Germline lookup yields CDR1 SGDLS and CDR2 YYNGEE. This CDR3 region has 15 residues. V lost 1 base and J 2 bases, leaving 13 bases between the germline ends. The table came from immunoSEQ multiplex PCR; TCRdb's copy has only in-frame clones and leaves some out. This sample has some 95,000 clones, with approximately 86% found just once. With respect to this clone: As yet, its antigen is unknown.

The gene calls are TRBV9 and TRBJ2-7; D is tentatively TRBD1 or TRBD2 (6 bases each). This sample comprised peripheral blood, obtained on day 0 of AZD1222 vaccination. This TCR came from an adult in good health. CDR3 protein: CASSVSPGATYEQYF. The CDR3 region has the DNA TGTGCCAGCAGCGTATCACCGGGGGCCACCTACGAGCAGTACTTC.